These 32 T cell receptor beta chains were sequenced from one sample in a study of blood T cell repertoires in COVID-19. Measured with immunoSEQ multiplex PCR; TCRdb has only the in-frame clones, and not every one. The sample contains approximately 85,000 clones, around 84% of which appear only once. The specimen sequenced was peripheral blood. Receptors were obtained from a woman aged 80 or over in a cohort sampled during active or convalescent COVID-19.

The chain recombines TRBV6-5 with TRBJ2-1, with 10 bases that match TRBD2. With V trimmed by 7 bases and J by 4 bases, 4 bases remained unmatched. Germline CDR1 and CDR2: MNHEY and SVGAGI. The CDR3 has 14 amino acids. DNA for the CDR3: TGTGCCAGCACCTTAGCGGGGGGATACAATGAGCAGTTCTTC. The encoded protein is CASTLAGGYNEQFF.

The J gene is TRBJ1-1, the V gene TRBV3-1 (or the pseudogene TRBV3-2), with D possibly matching TRBD1 (6 bases). V was pared by 2 bases and J by 3 bases, with 10 bases between. Germline V lookup: CDR1 LGHDT, CDR2 YNNKEL (reference sequence). The CDR3 is made up of 14 amino acids. The CDR3 nucleotides are TGTGCCAGCAGCCAAAGGGGGTCCGACACTGAAGCTTTCTTT. Residues: CASSQRGSDTEAFF.

The chain joins TRBV29-1 to TRBJ2-2; 10 bases align to TRBD2. The CDR3 is 13 amino acids. Germline CDR1 and CDR2: SQVTM and ANQGSEA. Trimming cost V 7 bases and J 6 bases; bases outside gene matches: 5. CDR3 DNA sequence: TGCAGCGCCGGGACTAGCGACCCCGGGGAGCTGTTTTTT. Translation gives CSAGTSDPGELFF.

The rearrangement links TRBV19 to TRBJ2-2; 14 positions match TRBD2. The J segment lost 6 bases and the V segment lost 2 bases, leaving 8 bases of the junction unmatched. Germline V gene lookup returns CDR1 LNHDA and CDR2 SQIVND (reference sequence). The CDR3 is made up of 18 amino acids. This CDR3 is CASSILTSGRGEPGELFF. In nucleotides, the CDR3 is TGTGCCAGTAGTATACTGACTAGCGGGAGGGGAGAACCCGGGGAGCTGTTTTTT.

The chain uses TRBV5-1 and TRBJ1-1; D remains unclear. V shed 4 bases and J shed 5 bases, with 15 bases lying between them. Germline CDR1 is SGHRS and CDR2 is YFSETQ. The CDR3 length is 14 residues. CDR3 bases: TGCGCCAGCAGCCTCGAGGGCTCGCGTACTGAAGCTTTCTTT. This sequence encodes CASSLEGSRTEAFF.

The chain recombines TRBV29-1 with TRBJ2-1, with 7 bases fitting TRBD1. V gave up 1 base and J gave up 7 bases; unmatched junction bases: 7. Germline CDR1 SQVTM, CDR2 ANQGSEA. CDR3 length: 14 amino acids. The CDR3 here is CSVEGDRRTNEQFF. The CDR3, as DNA: TGCAGCGTTGAAGGGGACAGACGTACAAATGAGCAGTTCTTC.

This clone was observed once. V and J are TRBV25-1 and TRBJ1-2, with D perhaps matching TRBD1 (6 bases). CDR3 length: 11 residues. The V end was cut by 6 bases, the J end by 4 bases, with 6 bases between. Germline lookup yields CDR1 MGHDK and CDR2 SYGVNS. The CDR3 nucleotides are TGTGCCAGCAGACAGGGCTATGGCTACACCTTC. This encodes CASRQGYGYTF.

V usage is TRBV24-1 and J usage is TRBJ1-1; D perhaps matches TRBD1 (5 bases). The CDR3 extends over 14 amino acids. Germline V lookup: CDR1 KGHDR, CDR2 SFDVKD. Trimming removed 7 bases from V and 2 bases from J, with 13 bases in between. The CDR3 is CATRAEGINTEAFF. In nucleotides, the CDR3 is TGTGCCACCAGAGCGGAGGGGATCAACACTGAAGCTTTCTTT.

This chain joins TRBV7-3 and TRBJ2-1; 8 bases are shared with TRBD1. V gave up 5 bases and J gave up 8 bases; unmatched junction bases: 8. CDR1 and CDR2 (germline): SGHTA, FQGTGA. This CDR3 comprises 14 residues. This CDR3 is CASSLLDRGDEQFF. In DNA form, the CDR3 reads TGTGCCAGCAGCCTGCTTGACAGGGGCGATGAGCAGTTCTTC. Complete variable domain (other parts from reference TRBV7-3 and TRBJ2-1): GAGVSQTPSNKVTEKGKYVELRCDPISGHTALYWYRQSLGQGPEFLIYFQGTGAADDSGLPNDRFFAVRPEGSVSTLKIQRTERGDSAVYLCASSLLDRGDEQFFGPGTRLTVL.

The J gene is TRBJ1-1, the V gene TRBV18, with TRBD1 matching 9 bases. CDR1 is KGHSH and CDR2 is LQKENI in the germline V gene. Germline trimming cut 2 bases from V and 7 bases from J; bases unmatched to any gene: 11. The CDR3 extends over 16 amino acids. The CDR3 DNA follows: TGTGCCAGCTCACCAGGGACAGGGAGCGTGAAGGGTGAAGCTTTCTTT. It codes for CASSPGTGSVKGEAFF.

V usage is TRBV5-4 and J usage is TRBJ2-1, with 15 positions matching TRBD2. The CDR3 has 16 amino acids. Trimming cost V 4 bases and J 7 bases; bases outside gene matches: 6. CDR1 is SGHNT and CDR2 is YYREEE in the germline V gene (reference sequence). CDR3 in amino acids: CASSTGLAGGINEQFF. The DNA of the CDR3 is TGTGCCAGCAGCACGGGACTAGCGGGAGGTATTAATGAGCAGTTCTTC.

This chain links TRBV19 with TRBJ2-5; 9 bases line up with TRBD1. CDR3 length: 16 amino acids. After removal of 3 bases from V and 5 bases from J, the junction contained 10 bases not matched to a gene. Per germline, CDR1 LNHDA and CDR2 SQIVND (reference sequence). The CDR3 sequence: CASSIRGQGRGETQYF. In DNA form, the CDR3 reads TGTGCCAGTAGTATTCGAGGACAGGGGCGCGGGGAGACCCAGTACTTC.

The chain is built from TRBV19 and TRBJ1-6, with D tentatively TRBD1 (5 bases). The CDR3 has 16 amino acids. V lost 4 bases to trimming and J lost 7 bases, with 17 bases between them. CDR1 is LNHDA, CDR2 SQIVND, per germline (reference sequence). Here the CDR3 DNA reads TGTGCCAGTAGTACACTCCGGGACTCCAAGAATTCACCCCTCCACTTT. Its translation is CASSTLRDSKNSPLHF.

This chain's CDR3 is CATSDTGTRSYNEQFF. The CDR3 nucleotides read TGTGCCACCAGTGACACCGGGACACGGAGCTACAATGAGCAGTTCTTC. The V and J genes are TRBV24-1 and TRBJ2-1, with D perhaps matching TRBD1 (6 bases). The CDR3 spans 16 residues. Trimming removed 4 bases from V and 3 bases from J, with 15 bases in between. The germline gives CDR1 KGHDR, CDR2 SFDVKD.

There are a few counts of this clone. This chain connects TRBV19 to TRBJ2-7; 7 nucleotides line up with TRBD2. This CDR3 has 15 amino acids. J was trimmed by 7 bases and V by 5 bases; bases with no gene match: 14. Germline lookup yields CDR1 LNHDA and CDR2 SQIVND (reference sequence). Written as DNA, the CDR3 is TGTGCCAGTAGTCTTTCCACGGCGGGAGCGGCTGAGCAGTACTTC. Residues: CASSLSTAGAAEQYF.

This chain links TRBV18 with TRBJ2-4; D perhaps matches TRBD1 (5 bases). Trimming removed 2 bases at V and 3 bases at J, with 14 bases between. CDR3 length equals 16 residues. Germline lookup yields CDR1 KGHSH and CDR2 LQKENI. The DNA of the CDR3 is TGTGCCAGCTCACCAGGGGCAGTTGTAGGCAAAAACATTCAGTACTTC. Translation gives CASSPGAVVGKNIQYF.

The chain links TRBV11-3 to TRBJ1-4; 9 bases fit TRBD1. V shed 10 bases and J 7 bases; nucleotides not matched to a gene: 19. CDR1 and CDR2 (germline): SGHNT, YENEEA. The CDR3 runs 17 residues. CDR3 in DNA: TGTGCCACCGGCCTCGGGACAGGGCAACGGGCGGGTGAAAAACTGTTTTTT. This sequence encodes CATGLGTGQRAGEKLFF.

The chain couples TRBV7-2 to TRBJ2-2, with D perhaps matching TRBD2 (6 bases). The V end lost 5 bases, the J end lost 7 bases, and 17 bases lay between the germline ends. There are 15 residues in the CDR3. The germline CDR1 and CDR2 sequences are SGHTA and FQGNSA. CDR3 nucleotide sequence: TGTGCCAGCAGCAGACTAGGGGTTTTTCGCGGGGAGCTGTTTTTT. Amino acid sequence: CASSRLGVFRGELFF.

The rearrangement joins TRBV25-1 to TRBJ1-5; perhaps TRBD1 as D (5 bases). This CDR3 comprises 15 residues. Germline values: CDR1 MGHDK, CDR2 SYGVNS. V was trimmed by 1 base and J by 5 bases, leaving 12 bases between them. The CDR3 DNA sequence: TGTGCCAGCAGTGAATGGCAGGGTGAGGATCAGCCCCAGCATTTT. This sequence encodes CASSEWQGEDQPQHF.

The chain has TRBV29-1 and TRBJ2-3; TRBD1 is a possible D gene (6 bases). V dropped 4 bases and J dropped 0 bases, with 23 bases sitting between them. In germline, CDR1 is SQVTM, CDR2 ANQGSEA. This CDR3 is 18 amino acids long. Here the CDR3 reads CSVVPLTAGAVSTDTQYF. The CDR3 nucleotides read TGCAGCGTTGTTCCCCTTACGGCAGGGGCTGTTAGCACAGATACGCAGTATTTT.

This sequence joins TRBV19 and TRBJ2-2; D may be TRBD2 (6 bases). The V and J ends lost 5 bases and 1 base respectively, with 11 bases between them. The CDR3 loop spans 15 amino acids. CDR1 is LNHDA, CDR2 SQIVND, per germline (reference sequence). The CDR3 reads CASSLGTLNTGELFF. As DNA, the CDR3 is TGTGCCAGTAGTTTGGGGACTCTGAACACCGGGGAGCTGTTTTTT.

This clone was counted a few times. The chain employs TRBV28 and TRBJ1-2, with TRBD1 matching over 9 bases. Germline V CDR1 and CDR2: MDHEN, SYDVKM. V shed 8 bases and J 8 bases; nucleotides not matched to a gene: 9. This CDR3 is built from 13 residues. The DNA for the CDR3 is TGTGCCAGCCTCCGAGGGACAGGGCGAGGCTACACCTTC. Amino acid sequence: CASLRGTGRGYTF.

This chain uses TRBV29-1 with TRBJ2-1; 9 bases agree with TRBD2. The ends lost 3 bases at V and 4 bases at J; junction bases unmatched: 13. Germline-derived CDR1 and CDR2 are SQVTM and ANQGSEA. This CDR3 spans 17 amino acids. The CDR3 bases are TGCAGCGTTGAGGGTTGGCGGGGGGGCCTTTATTACAATGAGCAGTTCTTC. Protein product: CSVEGWRGGLYYNEQFF.

This clone was detected once. This rearrangement joins TRBV3-1 (or the pseudogene TRBV3-2) to TRBJ1-1; the D is unclear. V gave up 2 bases and J gave up 7 bases, with 11 bases separating them. CDR1 and CDR2 from the germline V gene are LGHDT and YNNKEL (reference sequence). CDR3 length equals 13 residues. Here the CDR3 reads CASSQISAGEAFF. CDR3 nucleotide sequence: TGTGCCAGCAGCCAAATTTCGGCAGGTGAAGCTTTCTTT.

The genes are TRBV9 and TRBJ1-6, with 9 bases aligning to TRBD1. This CDR3 has 12 residues. The V and J ends lost 7 bases and 10 bases, in that order; junction bases with no gene match: 3. Per germline, CDR1 SGDLS and CDR2 YYNGEE. In DNA, the CDR3 is TGTGCCAGCGGTGACAGGGGGTCACCCCTCCACTTT. Its protein is CASGDRGSPLHF.

With respect to this clone: At one end the junction does not follow the germline gene, possibly because of a read error. This specimen includes other DNA sequences encoding the same CDR3. CDR3 in amino acids: CASRSGILFNSPLHF. The CDR3 DNA reads TGTGCCAGCAGGTCCGGGATCCTCTTTAATTCACCCCTCCATTTT. The chain links TRBV3-1 (or the pseudogene TRBV3-2) to TRBJ1-6, with D unclear. This CDR3 is built from 15 residues. Germline-derived CDR1 and CDR2 are LGHDT and YNNKEL (reference sequence).

The rearrangement joins TRBV28 to TRBJ1-4; the D gene is possibly TRBD1 (5 bases). The CDR3 has 14 residues. The ends were cut back, 1 base at V and 8 bases at J, with 11 bases in the middle. Germline V lookup: CDR1 MDHEN, CDR2 SYDVKM. The CDR3 is CASSLLGEGEKLFF. The CDR3, as DNA: TGTGCCAGCAGTTTATTGGGGGAGGGGGAAAAACTGTTTTTT.

The chain uses TRBV2 and TRBJ2-7; 13 bases align to TRBD2. With V trimmed by 5 bases and J by 7 bases, 14 bases remained unmatched. Germline CDR1 reads SNHLY; CDR2 reads FYNNEI. The CDR3 totals 17 residues. CDR3: CASSSGWGTSGTLEQYV. CDR3 sequence (DNA): TGTGCCAGCAGTTCGGGGTGGGGGACTAGCGGGACCCTGGAGCAGTACGTC.

This chain links TRBV4-1 with TRBJ2-1, with 12 nucleotides matching TRBD2. The CDR3 covers 15 residues. V shed 8 bases and J 8 bases; nucleotides not matched to a gene: 10. Germline assignment: CDR1 MGHRA and CDR2 YSYEKL. The DNA of the CDR3 is TGCGCCAGCGGCCGAACTAGCGGGAGGTTAGATGAGCAGTTCTTC. It specifies CASGRTSGRLDEQFF.

The rearrangement joins TRBV6-6 to TRBJ1-2, with TRBD1 matching over 7 bases. Per the germline V gene, CDR1 is MNHNY and CDR2 is SVGAGI (reference sequence). There are 16 residues in the CDR3. J lost 4 bases, V lost 5 bases, and 13 bases had no gene match. This CDR3 is CASSTSGGQAVYGYTF. The CDR3 DNA follows: TGTGCCAGCAGTACTTCAGGGGGGCAAGCGGTCTATGGCTACACCTTC.

This chain connects TRBV28 to TRBJ2-7; tentatively, D is TRBD1 (5 bases). The CDR3 consists of 14 residues. With 1 base removed from V and 5 bases from J, the gap between germline ends came to 12 bases. In germline, CDR1 is MDHEN, CDR2 SYDVKM. The CDR3 DNA follows: TGTGCCAGCAGTTTATCGCAGGGAAGGGACGAGCAGTACTTC. Translating gives CASSLSQGRDEQYF.

The rearrangement joins TRBV6-6 to TRBJ1-3, with D tentatively TRBD1 (5 bases). The CDR3 spans 15 residues. Trimming removed 6 bases from V and 0 bases from J, with 12 bases in between. Germline CDR1 and CDR2: MNHNY and SVGAGI (reference sequence). The CDR3 region has the DNA TGTGCCAGCAGGACAGCCATCAGCTCTGGAAACACCATATATTTT. It yields the protein CASRTAISSGNTIYF.